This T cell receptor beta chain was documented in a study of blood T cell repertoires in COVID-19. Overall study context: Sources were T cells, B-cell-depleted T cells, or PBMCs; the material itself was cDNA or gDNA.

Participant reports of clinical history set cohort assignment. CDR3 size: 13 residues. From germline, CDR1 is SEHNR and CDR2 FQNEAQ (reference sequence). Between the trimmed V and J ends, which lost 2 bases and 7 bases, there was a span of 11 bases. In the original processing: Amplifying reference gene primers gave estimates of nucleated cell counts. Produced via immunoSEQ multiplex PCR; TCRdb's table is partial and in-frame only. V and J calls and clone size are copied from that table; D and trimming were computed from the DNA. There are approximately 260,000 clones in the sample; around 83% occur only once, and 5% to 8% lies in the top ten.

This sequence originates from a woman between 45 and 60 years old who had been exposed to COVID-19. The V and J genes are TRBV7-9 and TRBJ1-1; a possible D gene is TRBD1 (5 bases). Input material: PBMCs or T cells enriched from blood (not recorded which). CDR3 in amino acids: CASSLRGVGEAFF. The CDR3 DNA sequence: TGTGCCAGCAGCTTACGGGGGGTCGGTGAAGCTTTCTTT.